What follows are 5 T cell receptor beta chains derived from one specimen sequenced in a study of blood T cell repertoires in COVID-19 (dated by TCRdb to the early 2020s). Libraries were made using the immunoSEQ multiplex PCR assay. Sourced from immuneACCESS, this table was stored by TCRdb with only in-frame sequences that have V and J called. A share of the clones is absent; for the studies checked, an unresolved V gene accounts for under half, and the remainder has no known explanation. In this sample the table shows about 160,000 clones, roughly 80% of which occur a single time. About 6% of the sample lies in the top ten. Specimen: PBMCs or T cells enriched from blood (not recorded which). The receptors derive from a woman aged 40 to 49 with acute COVID-19.

V gene TRBV29-1 combines with J gene TRBJ2-1, with 10 bases aligning to TRBD2. Germline V CDR1 and CDR2: SQVTM, ANQGSEA. This CDR3 spans 13 amino acids. The V gene end was trimmed by 7 bases and the J gene end by 5 bases; junction bases not matched to a gene: 5. The CDR3 DNA follows: TGCAGCGCCCAGCGGGAGGGCCACAATGAGCAGTTCTTC. Translated: CSAQREGHNEQFF.

This clone was recorded only once. The chain employs TRBV3-1 (or the pseudogene TRBV3-2) and TRBJ2-3, with D possibly being TRBD2 (5 bases). Per the germline V gene, CDR1 is LGHDT and CDR2 is YNNKEL (reference sequence). The CDR3 is 13 residues long. Trimming removed 6 bases from V and 2 bases from J, with 9 bases in between. CDR3 loop: CASSLRDTDTQYF. The DNA of the CDR3 is TGTGCCAGCAGTCTTCGGGACACAGATACGCAGTATTTT.

The chain is built from TRBV5-1 and TRBJ1-1; possibly TRBD1 for D (5 bases). This CDR3 comprises 14 residues. The germline V gene encodes CDR1 SGHRS and CDR2 YFSETQ. Trimming took off 4 bases at V and 0 bases at J, with 10 bases between the two ends. In nucleotides, the CDR3 is TGCGCCAGCAGCCCGGGACTCTTGAACACTGAAGCTTTCTTT. Translating it yields CASSPGLLNTEAFF. Full variable domain (rest looked up from reference TRBV5-1 and TRBJ1-1): KAGVTQTPRYLIKTRGQQVTLSCSPISGHRSVSWYQQTPGQGLQFLFEYFSETQRNKGNFPGRFSGRQFSNSRSEMNVSTLELGDSALYLCASSPGLLNTEAFFGQGTRLTVV.

The rearrangement links TRBV5-1 to TRBJ1-5; perhaps TRBD1 as D (5 bases). CDR1 SGHRS and CDR2 YFSETQ come from the germline V gene. V gave up 4 bases and J gave up 8 bases, with 16 bases separating them. This CDR3 comprises 14 residues. As DNA, the CDR3 is TGCGCCAGCAGCCCGGGGGTCCAAAGGGAGCCCCAGCATTTT. It is translated as CASSPGVQREPQHF.

This chain joins TRBV11-2 and TRBJ2-3, with 13 bases identical to TRBD2. CDR3 length equals 18 residues. The trim removed 5 bases at V and 6 bases at J, leaving 14 bases unmatched. Germline V gives CDR1 SGHAT, CDR2 FQNNGV. CDR3 protein: CASSRGTSGTGRADTQYF. CDR3 nucleotide sequence: TGTGCCAGCAGCCGAGGGACTAGCGGGACCGGGCGGGCCGATACGCAGTATTTT.